One sample yielded the 23 T cell receptor beta chains listed below, sequenced in a study of human T cells and chemical hapten exposure (dated by TCRdb to the early 2020s). The time point label for this specimen denotes: patch test 3, about 24 weeks after DPC sensitization. The intended sense of this specimen's treatment or condition label: therapeutic diphenylcyclopropenone sensitization with weekly scalp DPC. To prepare the library, RACE was applied. The run used a NextSeq 500. The public sequencing data were trimmed at Q25 with fastp and processed into clonotypes with MiXCR by TCRdb, which kept only in-frame beta chains. CDR3 protein sequences are deduplicated, and each keeps its most common genes and DNA. The sample has roughly 100,000 distinct CDR3 sequences on record, roughly a third of them singletons. Of the sample, 2.5% to 3% is held by the ten largest clones. The material sequenced was whole blood, taken in connection with sensitization to the hapten diphenylcyclopropenone (DPC). These receptors came from a man aged 40-55 years with alopecia areata. Some clones in this sample may be carry-over from other donors' samples.

In this sample, this clonotype turned up a few times. The chain employs TRBV6-5 and TRBJ2-1; D unresolved. The CDR3 is 14 amino acids. Trimming pared 0 bases from V and 9 bases from J, leaving 12 bases between. Germline-derived CDR1 and CDR2 are MNHEY and SVGAGI. This chain's CDR3 is CASSYSTEPSEQFF. The DNA for the CDR3 is TGTGCCAGCAGTTACTCGACGGAACCATCTGAGCAGTTCTTC.

As concerns this clonotype: One end of the junction fails to match germline, which may point to a read error. V is TRBV13 and J is TRBJ1-4; 7 nucleotides line up with TRBD1. This CDR3 region has 14 residues. Germline V gives CDR1 PRHDT, CDR2 FYEKMQ (reference sequence). The DNA of the CDR3 is TGTGCCAGCAGCCAGACAGGGTCGGGTGAAAACCTGTTTTTT. Its protein is CASSQTGSGENLFF.

This clonotype was picked up a small number of times. The chain links TRBV7-3 to TRBJ2-2; D is perhaps TRBD1 or TRBD2 (5 bases each). V lost 3 bases to trimming and J lost 0 bases, with 17 bases between them. The CDR3 spans 18 residues. Germline V lookup: CDR1 SGHTA, CDR2 FQGTGA. The CDR3 DNA is TGTGCCAGCAGCTTTAGGGCAGGGACCCATGCGAACACCGGGGAGCTGTTTTTT. Protein: CASSFRAGTHANTGELFF.

J is TRBJ2-1 and V is TRBV4-3; 11 bases are a match to TRBD2. CDR1 and CDR2 from the germline V gene are LGHNA and YSLEER. The CDR3 is made up of 16 amino acids. Trimming took 2 bases from V and 7 from J; bases not matched to a gene: 7. The CDR3 DNA follows: TGCGCCAGCAGCCAAAGCATAGCGGGAGGGCCGAATGAGCAGTTCTTC. As protein: CASSQSIAGGPNEQFF.

A few counts support this clonotype. The chain recombines TRBV5-1 with TRBJ2-2; 8 bases fit TRBD1. This CDR3 contains 16 residues. Germline assignment: CDR1 SGHRS and CDR2 YFSETQ. V lost 0 bases to trimming and J lost 1 base; unmatched junction nucleotides: 2. This CDR3 is CASSLEGTGNTGELFF. CDR3 coding DNA: TGCGCCAGCAGCTTGGAGGGGACAGGGAACACCGGGGAGCTGTTTTTT.

This sequence joins TRBV29-1 and TRBJ2-2; D unclear. The CDR3 consists of 13 residues. Looked up from germline, CDR1 is SQVTM and CDR2 is ANQGSEA. V lost 6 bases to trimming and J lost 5 bases, with 13 bases between them. The CDR3 region has the DNA TGCAGCGTGGCCACGTCGGGTACCGGGGAGCTGTTTTTT. It yields the protein CSVATSGTGELFF.

The V gene is TRBV5-1, the J gene TRBJ1-1, with a possible D match to TRBD1 (5 bases). Germline-derived CDR1 and CDR2 are SGHRS and YFSETQ. Trimming stripped 4 bases from V and 8 bases from J, with 12 bases between. This CDR3 has 12 amino acids. The CDR3 sequence: CASSLNRIEAFF. The DNA for the CDR3 is TGCGCCAGCAGCCTAAACAGGATCGAAGCTTTCTTT. Drawing the rest from reference TRBV5-1 and TRBJ1-1, the complete variable domain is KAGVTQTPRYLIKTRGQQVTLSCSPISGHRSVSWYQQTPGQGLQFLFEYFSETQRNKGNFPGRFSGRQFSNSRSEMNVSTLELGDSALYLCASSLNRIEAFFGQGTRLTVV.

This clonotype was seen only a few times. V gene TRBV20-1 combines with J gene TRBJ2-7; perhaps TRBD1 as D (6 bases). CDR3 length: 15 amino acids. V shed 7 bases and J shed 0 bases, with 19 bases lying between them. Germline CDR1 reads DFQATT; CDR2 reads SNEGSKA (reference sequence). The CDR3 sequence: CSVRGMPHLSYEQYF. DNA for the CDR3: TGCAGTGTCAGGGGTATGCCCCACCTCTCCTACGAGCAGTACTTC.

The V call is TRBV5-4, the J call TRBJ2-3, with 10 bases identical to TRBD2. In germline, CDR1 is SGHNT, CDR2 YYREEE (reference sequence). CDR3 length equals 16 residues. The V gene end was trimmed by 4 bases and the J gene end by 3 bases; junction bases not matched to a gene: 8. CDR3 bases: TGTGCCAGCAGCCCCCCCCTAGCGGGAGCGACAGATACGCAGTATTTT. Residues: CASSPPLAGATDTQYF.

The chain recombines TRBV24-1 with TRBJ1-2, with D possibly matching TRBD1 (6 bases). The ends were cut back, 5 bases at V and 4 bases at J, with 13 bases in the middle. This CDR3 region has 14 residues. Germline CDR1 and CDR2: KGHDR and SFDVKD. The CDR3 sequence is CATSGIGGSYGYTF. CDR3 in DNA: TGTGCCACCAGTGGCATCGGGGGCTCCTATGGCTACACCTTC.

The chain has TRBV29-1 and TRBJ2-5; D gene ambiguous. Trimming stripped 5 bases from V and 0 bases from J, with 7 bases between. The CDR3 contains 12 residues. Per germline, CDR1 SQVTM and CDR2 ANQGSEA. DNA for the CDR3: TGCAGCGTTTTTACAAACCAAGAGACCCAGTACTTC. Protein product: CSVFTNQETQYF.

This clonotype has only a few counts. This chain joins TRBV5-8 and TRBJ1-5, with a weak D call TRBD1 (5 bases). V shed 4 bases and J shed 2 bases, with 10 bases lying between them. Germline V gene sequence: CDR1 SGHTS, CDR2 YDEGEE. This CDR3 region has 14 residues. The CDR3 DNA is TGTGCCAGCAGCCCTTGGGGGGGCAATCAGCCCCAGCATTTT. This sequence encodes CASSPWGGNQPQHF.

This sequence joins TRBV12-5 and TRBJ2-5; TRBD1 agrees at 9 bases. J lost 4 bases, V lost 6 bases, and 3 bases had no gene match. This CDR3 is 13 amino acids long. CDR1 LGHNT and CDR2 FRNRAP come from the germline V gene. CDR3 in DNA: TGTGCTAGTGGCCCGGACAGGGGAGAGACCCAGTACTTC. It translates to CASGPDRGETQYF.

The genes are TRBV11-3 and TRBJ2-1; no clear D gene. Per the germline V gene, CDR1 is SGHNT and CDR2 is YENEEA. The CDR3 covers 12 residues. The V end was cut by 1 base, the J end by 8 bases, with 6 bases between. The CDR3 bases are TGTGCCAGCAGCTTAGCCGACTATGAGCAGTTCTTC. As protein: CASSLADYEQFF.

The CDR3 DNA is TGCAGCGTTCGTCAGGGTCAGGCAACTAATGAAAAACTGTTTTTT. Amino acid sequence: CSVRQGQATNEKLFF. The genes are TRBV29-1 and TRBJ1-4; maybe TRBD1 (5 bases). CDR1 is SQVTM and CDR2 is ANQGSEA in the germline V gene. CDR3 length equals 15 residues. V gave up 5 bases and J gave up 0 bases, with 13 bases separating them. The whole variable domain, remainder taken from reference TRBV29-1 and TRBJ1-4, is SAVISQKPSRDICQRGTSLTIQCQVDSQVTMMFWYRQQPGQSLTLIATANQGSEATYESGFVIDKFPISRPNLTFSTLTVSNMSPEDSSIYLCSVRQGQATNEKLFFGSGTQLSVL.

This chain connects TRBV7-3 to TRBJ2-1; 8 bases are a match to TRBD2. The V segment lost 4 bases and the J segment 5 bases; nucleotides outside the gene matches: 7. Germline lookup yields CDR1 SGHTA and CDR2 FQGTGA. This CDR3 has 15 residues. The chain's CDR3 is CASSSSLAANNEQFF. The CDR3 DNA sequence: TGTGCCAGCAGCTCCTCACTAGCGGCAAACAATGAGCAGTTCTTC.

This clonotype was detected only a few times. The rearrangement links TRBV7-6 to TRBJ2-2, with D tentatively TRBD2 (6 bases). The V end was cut by 5 bases, the J end by 5 bases, with 18 bases between. The CDR3 runs 16 residues. Germline CDR1 SGHVS, CDR2 FNYEAQ. CDR3 nucleotide sequence: TGTGCCAGCAGCACCCGCGCTGGGGCGGGGACCGGGGAGCTGTTTTTT. This gives the protein CASSTRAGAGTGELFF.

V gene TRBV12-3 or TRBV12-4 combines with J gene TRBJ2-3; TRBD1 agrees at 10 bases. Trimming removed 4 bases from V and 3 bases from J; junction bases left unmatched: 13. This CDR3 has 18 amino acids. DNA of the CDR3: TGTGCCAGCAGTTCCGGGACAGGGGTTTTAGGGTTTACAGATACGCAGTATTTT. Translation: CASSSGTGVLGFTDTQYF.

V usage is TRBV9 and J usage is TRBJ2-1; TRBD1 aligns across 7 bases. The CDR3 spans 15 residues. Trimming cost V 0 bases and J 5 bases; bases outside gene matches: 5. Germline V gene data show CDR1 as SGDLS and CDR2 as YYNGEE. Here the CDR3 reads CASSVEGAIHNEQFF. The CDR3 nucleotides are TGTGCCAGCAGCGTAGAGGGGGCCATACACAATGAGCAGTTCTTC.

This clonotype has only a few counts. DNA of the CDR3: TGCAGTGCTAGCCGCCCCACGGGAGGATCCTACAATGAGCAGTTCTTC. This translates into CSASRPTGGSYNEQFF. The V and J genes are TRBV20-1 and TRBJ2-1; 7 bases are a match to TRBD2. The CDR3 spans 16 residues. The germline V gene encodes CDR1 DFQATT and CDR2 SNEGSKA (reference sequence). Trimming cost V 3 bases and J 1 base; bases outside gene matches: 9.

The genes are TRBV5-1 and TRBJ2-1; 10 bases are shared with TRBD1. The CDR3 sequence is 15 residues long. V lost 4 bases and J lost 5; bases outside the gene matches: 6. CDR1 is SGHRS, CDR2 YFSETQ, per germline. The CDR3 DNA reads TGCGCCAGCAGCATGACAGGGGGCATCGACAATGAGCAGTTCTTC. Protein: CASSMTGGIDNEQFF.

This clonotype has only one observation. The V call is TRBV7-9, the J call TRBJ2-5; 10 bases align to TRBD2. In germline, CDR1 is SEHNR, CDR2 FQNEAQ (reference sequence). The V segment lost 8 bases and the J segment 4 bases; nucleotides outside the gene matches: 10. This CDR3 has 15 residues. The CDR3 spells CASLVPAGGLETQYF. The CDR3 bases are TGTGCCAGCCTAGTCCCAGCGGGAGGGCTAGAGACCCAGTACTTC. The full variable domain, with the rest looked up from reference TRBV7-9 and TRBJ2-5, is DTGVSQNPRHKITKRGQNVTFRCDPISEHNRLYWYRQTLGQGPEFLTYFQNEAQLEKSRLLSDRFSAERPKGSFSTLEIQRTEQGDSAMYLCASLVPAGGLETQYFGPGTRLLVL.

This clonotype was observed a handful of times. The chain couples TRBV2 to TRBJ2-7, with D unresolved. The CDR3 length is 15 residues. Germline V CDR1 and CDR2: SNHLY, FYNNEI. V was shortened by 1 base and J by 2 bases, with 12 bases between the two germline ends. This CDR3 is CASSEVDYLAYEQYF. CDR3 sequence (DNA): TGTGCCAGCAGTGAAGTGGATTATCTTGCCTACGAGCAGTACTTC.